These T cell receptor beta chains were read from a single sample in a study of CXCR4 blockade with PD-1 therapy in pancreatic cancer. Produced via immunoSEQ multiplex PCR; TCRdb's table is partial and in-frame only. The repertoire holds about 5,200 clones, with around 50% as singletons. Sequencing used tumor tissue. The source is a human donor with pancreatic ductal adenocarcinoma. Both conserved end residues are part of each CDR3. The D gene is left open where the match is weak. For some rows the clone size is stated as once, few or many, or as a class when expanded; others skip it.

d_call: NA
clone_size: NA
v_call: TRBV19
j_call: TRBJ1-3
cdr3_nt: TGTGCCAGTAGTATATTTCGCCCAGCCTCACGAGGAAACACCATATATTTT
cdr3_aa: CASSIFRPASRGNTIYF

d_call: NA
clone_size: NA
v_call: TRBV5-1
j_call: TRBJ2-7
cdr3_nt: TGCGCCAGCAGCTTGGCAGGGGCGAGGTACGAGCAGTACTTC
cdr3_aa: CASSLAGARYEQYF

d_call: TRBD2
clone_size: NA
v_call: TRBV9
j_call: TRBJ2-2
cdr3_nt: TGTGCCAGCAGGGGGACTAGCGGGAGCCCGGACACCGGGGAGCTGTTTTTT
cdr3_aa: CASRGTSGSPDTGELFF

d_call: NA
clone_size: once
v_call: TRBV19
j_call: TRBJ2-7
cdr3_nt: TGTGCCAGTAGTTGGGCAGTTACCACCTACGAGCAATACTTC
cdr3_aa: CASSWAVTTYEQYF

d_call: TRBD2
clone_size: NA
v_call: TRBV19
j_call: TRBJ2-3
cdr3_nt: TGTGCCAGCAGACTAGCGGGAGCAGATACGCAGTATTTT
cdr3_aa: CASRLAGADTQYF

d_call: TRBD1
clone_size: medium-sized
v_call: TRBV11-3
j_call: TRBJ2-7
cdr3_nt: TGTGCCAGCAGCTTGGGGGGACAGGGCTCCTACGAGCAGTACTTC
cdr3_aa: CASSLGGQGSYEQYF

d_call: TRBD1
clone_size: NA
v_call: TRBV19
j_call: TRBJ2-1
cdr3_nt: TGTGCCAGTAGTGCCTTTGGGACAGACTCCTACAATGAGCAGTTCTTC
cdr3_aa: CASSAFGTDSYNEQFF

d_call: TRBD1
clone_size: NA
v_call: TRBV14
j_call: TRBJ1-4
cdr3_nt: TGTGCCAGCAGCCAAAATCAGGCAGCCGGGACAGGGAATGAAAAACTGTTTTTT
cdr3_aa: CASSQNQAAGTGNEKLFF

d_call: NA
clone_size: NA
v_call: TRBV11-3
j_call: TRBJ2-7
cdr3_nt: TGTGCCAGCAGCTTGGTGGTGCTAAGATTCAAGCAGTACTTC
cdr3_aa: CASSLVVLRFKQYF

d_call: NA
clone_size: NA
v_call: TRBV5-1
j_call: TRBJ1-3
cdr3_nt: TGCGCCAGCAGCCCTTTCCAGGGTCCTGGAAACACCATATATTTT
cdr3_aa: CASSPFQGPGNTIYF

d_call: TRBD2
clone_size: NA
v_call: TRBV14
j_call: TRBJ2-1
cdr3_nt: TGTGCCAGCAGCCAAGATGTCCGGGGCGGGAGGGTCTCCTACAATGAGCAGTTCTTC
cdr3_aa: CASSQDVRGGRVSYNEQFF

d_call: NA
clone_size: few
v_call: TRBV6-8
j_call: TRBJ1-2
cdr3_nt: TGTGCCAGCAGTTACTCTTCGGTCGCAGTTGAGTATGGCTACACCTTC
cdr3_aa: CASSYSSVAVEYGYTF

d_call: NA
clone_size: NA
v_call: TRBV28
j_call: TRBJ2-7
cdr3_nt: TGTGCCAGCAGTTTAACCTTGGAAACAACCTTTAGGTTC
cdr3_aa: CASSLTLETTFRF

d_call: NA
clone_size: NA
v_call: TRBV12-1
j_call: TRBJ2-2
cdr3_nt: TGTGCCAGCAGCTTTCGCGACAGGGGAGAGACCGGGGAGCTGTTTTTT
cdr3_aa: CASSFRDRGETGELFF

d_call: NA
clone_size: medium-sized
v_call: TRBV11-3
j_call: TRBJ1-4
cdr3_nt: TGTGCCAGCAGCTTAGGGGGACACTCTGGTGGTGAAAAACTGTTTTTT
cdr3_aa: CASSLGGHSGGEKLFF

d_call: NA
clone_size: NA
v_call: TRBV18
j_call: TRBJ1-2
cdr3_nt: TGTGCCAGCTCATCCCCCACAGGGACCTCCTATGGCTACACCTTC
cdr3_aa: CASSSPTGTSYGYTF

d_call: NA
clone_size: few
v_call: TRBV14
j_call: TRBJ2-2
cdr3_nt: TGTGCCAGCAGCCAAGAAGTCGACGGGGAGCTGTTTTTT
cdr3_aa: CASSQEVDGELFF

d_call: NA
clone_size: few
v_call: TRBV6-8
j_call: TRBJ2-1
cdr3_nt: TGTGCCAGCAGTCCCGGGACATCATACAATGAGCAGTTCTTC
cdr3_aa: CASSPGTSYNEQFF

d_call: TRBD1
clone_size: NA
v_call: TRBV6-8
j_call: TRBJ1-2
cdr3_nt: TGTGCCAGCAGCGCACCGTCGACAGGGGATAACACCTTC
cdr3_aa: CASSAPSTGDNTF

d_call: TRBD2
clone_size: NA
v_call: TRBV6-1
j_call: TRBJ2-1
cdr3_nt: TGTGCCATCAGTGAAGGCGGGAGCTCCTACAATGAGCAGTTCTTC
cdr3_aa: CAISEGGSSYNEQFF

d_call: NA
clone_size: NA
v_call: TRBV25-1
j_call: TRBJ1-2
cdr3_nt: TGTGCCAGCAGTTTGCGGGGAATGTACTATGGCTACACCTTC
cdr3_aa: CASSLRGMYYGYTF

d_call: NA
clone_size: once
v_call: TRBV18
j_call: TRBJ2-1
cdr3_nt: TGTGCCAGCTCACCTTCGACATTGGCAAATGAGCAGTTCTTC
cdr3_aa: CASSPSTLANEQFF

d_call: TRBD1
clone_size: NA
v_call: TRBV19
j_call: TRBJ2-2
cdr3_nt: TGTGCCAGTTGCGACAGGGGGAACACCGGGGAGCTGTTTTTT
cdr3_aa: CASCDRGNTGELFF

d_call: NA
clone_size: NA
v_call: TRBV5-1
j_call: TRBJ1-1
cdr3_nt: TGCGCCAGCAGCTCGGGGGGAGGGAACACTGAAGCTTTCTTT
cdr3_aa: CASSSGGGNTEAFF

d_call: TRBD2
clone_size: few
v_call: TRBV9
j_call: TRBJ2-2
cdr3_nt: TGTGCCAGCAGCGTAGGGGGACTAGCTAACACCGGGGAGCTGTTTTTT
cdr3_aa: CASSVGGLANTGELFF

d_call: NA
clone_size: NA
v_call: TRBV19
j_call: TRBJ2-1
cdr3_nt: TGTGCCAGTAGCGACTCTTTACAGGGTAGGGAGTTCTTC
cdr3_aa: CASSDSLQGREFF

d_call: TRBD2
clone_size: NA
v_call: TRBV30
j_call: TRBJ2-1
cdr3_nt: TGTGCCTGGAGTGTGGCGGGAGGGCCAGGTGAGCAGTTCTTC
cdr3_aa: CAWSVAGGPGEQFF

d_call: NA
clone_size: NA
v_call: TRBV30
j_call: TRBJ2-1
cdr3_nt: TGTGCCTGGAGTCAGCTAGCGATCTCCTACAATGAGCAGTTCTTC
cdr3_aa: CAWSQLAISYNEQFF

d_call: NA
clone_size: NA
v_call: TRBV29-1
j_call: TRBJ2-3
cdr3_nt: TGCAGCGTTGAAGGCGGGGCGGATACGCAGTATTTT
cdr3_aa: CSVEGGADTQYF

d_call: TRBD1
clone_size: NA
v_call: TRBV30
j_call: TRBJ1-2
cdr3_nt: TGTGCCTGGAGTGGACAGGGGGCGAGTAAAACCGGCTACACCTTC
cdr3_aa: CAWSGQGASKTGYTF

d_call: NA
clone_size: NA
v_call: TRBV14
j_call: TRBJ1-6
cdr3_nt: TGTGCCAGCAGCCAAGATAGTGGGGTTGACTCACCCCTCCACTTT
cdr3_aa: CASSQDSGVDSPLHF

d_call: NA
clone_size: NA
v_call: TRBV15
j_call: TRBJ1-5
cdr3_nt: TGTGCCATCAGCAGAGATTGGGACAACCAGCCCCAGCATTTT
cdr3_aa: CAISRDWDNQPQHF

d_call: TRBD2
clone_size: few
v_call: TRBV30
j_call: TRBJ2-7
cdr3_nt: TGTGCCTGGAGGCTAGCGGGGCCCTACGAGCAGTACTTC
cdr3_aa: CAWRLAGPYEQYF

d_call: TRBD1
clone_size: NA
v_call: TRBV25-1
j_call: TRBJ2-3
cdr3_nt: TGTGCCAGCAATGGTAAAGGGGGCCTCACAGATACGCAGTATTTT
cdr3_aa: CASNGKGGLTDTQYF

d_call: NA
clone_size: NA
v_call: TRBV30
j_call: TRBJ2-7
cdr3_nt: TGTGCCTGTCAAGGACAACTCTACGAGCAGTACTTC
cdr3_aa: CACQGQLYEQYF